This T cell receptor beta chain was observed in a study of T-cell reconstitution after alpha-beta-depleted transplantation in children. A library of TCRbeta sequences, prepared with unique molecular identifiers, was generated. TCRdb itself ran the PCR reads through MiXCR, one entry per CDR3 protein. The table shows 200,000 to 250,000 distinct CDR3 sequences, with roughly a tenth occurring only once. In its sample, this clonotype was seen many times. This CDR3 is 14 amino acids long. Germline CDR1 is SGHRS and CDR2 is YFSETQ. Trimming took 0 bases from V and 4 from J; bases not matched to a gene: 4. The chain recombines TRBV5-1 with TRBJ2-7, with 7 bases that match TRBD1. Sequenced here: PBMCs from the stem cell graft donor, sampled from the stem cell graft. The clonotype was recovered from a human donor who donated a stem cell graft to a child with acute lymphoblastic leukemia. The CDR3 DNA reads TGCGCCAGCAGCTTGGCTACAGGGGATTACGAGCAGTACTTC. Amino acids: CASSLATGDYEQYF.